A single sample gave rise to the 9 T cell receptor beta chains below, sequenced in a study of T cell responses to AZD1222 COVID-19 vaccine (dated by TCRdb to the early 2020s). Library prep was done by the immunoSEQ multiplex PCR assay. In TCRdb, the immuneACCESS table is reduced to in-frame sequences with V and J assigned. These tables do not hold every clone; where another copy was compared, an unresolved V gene accounts for under half, and the others remain unexplained. This sample has approximately 82,000 clones in its table, and around nine tenths of those were observed once. The ten top clones hold 2.5% to 3.5% of the sample. The sample's time point, from its label and the paper: about 28 days (+/-7) after the second vaccine dose. The material was peripheral blood, obtained 28 days after the second AZD1222 dose. The receptors were gathered from an adult who received the AZD1222 COVID-19 vaccine.

The chain couples TRBV29-1 to TRBJ1-1; TRBD1 matches 8 bases. This CDR3 is 13 amino acids long. Germline V gene sequence: CDR1 SQVTM, CDR2 ANQGSEA. The V segment lost 6 bases and the J segment 4 bases; nucleotides outside the gene matches: 7. CDR3 DNA sequence: TGCAGCGTCTCAGGGGGCGTCGCCACTGAAGCTTTCTTT. Its translation is CSVSGGVATEAFF.

This chain connects TRBV19 to TRBJ1-2, with 9 bases matching TRBD1. V lost 1 base, J lost 4 bases, and 10 bases stayed unmatched. CDR1 and CDR2 from the germline V gene are LNHDA and SQIVND (reference sequence). CDR3 size: 17 residues. CDR3 in amino acids: CASSIGTGAGAPYGYTF. The CDR3 DNA is TGTGCCAGTAGTATAGGGACAGGGGCGGGGGCGCCCTATGGCTACACCTTC.

This chain uses TRBV14 with TRBJ2-5, with D unresolved. There are 15 residues in the CDR3. V gave up 3 bases and J gave up 3 bases, with 14 bases separating them. Germline CDR1 and CDR2: SGHDN and FVKESK. DNA of the CDR3: TGTGCCAGCAGCCACGAAGGTCAGCTTAAAGAGACCCAGTACTTC. It translates to CASSHEGQLKETQYF. The variable domain in full, completed from reference TRBV14 and TRBJ2-5, reads EAGVTQFPSHSVIEKGQTVTLRCDPISGHDNLYWYRRVMGKEIKFLLHFVKESKQDESGMPNNRFLAERTGGTYSTLKVQPAELEDSGVYFCASSHEGQLKETQYFGPGTRLLVL.

This rearrangement joins TRBV7-2 to TRBJ1-3, with D unresolved. This CDR3 contains 15 residues. Per the germline V gene, CDR1 is SGHTA and CDR2 is FQGNSA. Deletions cut 3 bases from V and 0 bases from J, with 9 bases between. The CDR3 sequence is CASSFATSSGNTIYF. The DNA of the CDR3 is TGTGCCAGCAGCTTCGCGACCAGCTCTGGAAACACCATATATTTT.

The J gene is TRBJ2-1, the V gene TRBV11-2, with D unclear. The CDR3 spans 17 residues. V gave up 1 base and J gave up 7 bases, with 20 bases separating them. Germline CDR1 is SGHAT and CDR2 is FQNNGV. CDR3 sequence (DNA): TGTGCCAGCAGCTTAGGTCCCGGTGGTGGGGTGGTGAATGAGCAGTTCTTC. The encoded protein is CASSLGPGGGVVNEQFF.

The chain combines TRBV18 with TRBJ1-3; the D gene is possibly TRBD1 (5 bases). Between the trimmed V and J ends, which lost 0 bases and 0 bases, there was a span of 9 bases. The CDR3 length is 16 residues. The germline V gene has CDR1 KGHSH and CDR2 LQKENI. Written as DNA, the CDR3 is TGTGCCAGCTCACCACCGGGGACGCTCTCTGGAAACACCATATATTTT. Amino acid sequence: CASSPPGTLSGNTIYF.

The chain employs TRBV25-1 and TRBJ1-1, with 9 bases that match TRBD1. Trimming removed 6 bases from V and 2 bases from J; junction bases left unmatched: 4. The CDR3 is 14 amino acids. In germline, CDR1 is MGHDK, CDR2 SYGVNS. CDR3 in amino acids: CASRGTGTNTEAFF. The CDR3 DNA reads as TGTGCCAGCAGGGGGACAGGGACAAACACTGAAGCTTTCTTT.

This clone was counted only a few times. J is TRBJ1-1 and V is TRBV27, with a possible D match to TRBD1 (5 bases). The CDR3 sequence is 15 residues long. The V end was cut by 1 base, the J end by 2 bases, with 11 bases between. CDR1 is MNHEY and CDR2 is SMNVEV in the germline V gene (reference sequence). CDR3 in DNA: TGTGCCAGCAGTTTATGGGGGGTAAGAAACACTGAAGCTTTCTTT. This codes for CASSLWGVRNTEAFF.

J is TRBJ1-1 and V is TRBV6-5; D gene uncertain. The CDR3 spans 15 residues. With 0 bases removed from V and 1 base from J, the gap between germline ends came to 9 bases. Germline-derived CDR1 and CDR2 are MNHEY and SVGAGI. The CDR3 DNA sequence: TGTGCCAGCAGTTACTCGAGGCCGACGAACACTGAAGCTTTCTTT. This sequence encodes CASSYSRPTNTEAFF.